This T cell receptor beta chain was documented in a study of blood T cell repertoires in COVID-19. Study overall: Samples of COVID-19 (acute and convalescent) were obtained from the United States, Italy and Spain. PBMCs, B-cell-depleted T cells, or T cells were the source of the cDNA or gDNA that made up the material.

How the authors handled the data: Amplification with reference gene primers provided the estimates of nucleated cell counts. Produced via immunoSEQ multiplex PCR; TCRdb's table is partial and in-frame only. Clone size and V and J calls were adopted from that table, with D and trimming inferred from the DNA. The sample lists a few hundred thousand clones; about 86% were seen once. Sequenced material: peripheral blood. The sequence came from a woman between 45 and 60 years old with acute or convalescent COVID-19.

Here the CDR3 DNA reads TGTGCCAGCAAATCGGGGTATCCCTATGGCTACACCTTC. Protein product: CASKSGYPYGYTF. The genes are TRBV12-3 or TRBV12-4 and TRBJ1-2, with D uncertain. V lost 7 bases and J lost 4, with 13 bases in between. CDR3 size: 13 residues.